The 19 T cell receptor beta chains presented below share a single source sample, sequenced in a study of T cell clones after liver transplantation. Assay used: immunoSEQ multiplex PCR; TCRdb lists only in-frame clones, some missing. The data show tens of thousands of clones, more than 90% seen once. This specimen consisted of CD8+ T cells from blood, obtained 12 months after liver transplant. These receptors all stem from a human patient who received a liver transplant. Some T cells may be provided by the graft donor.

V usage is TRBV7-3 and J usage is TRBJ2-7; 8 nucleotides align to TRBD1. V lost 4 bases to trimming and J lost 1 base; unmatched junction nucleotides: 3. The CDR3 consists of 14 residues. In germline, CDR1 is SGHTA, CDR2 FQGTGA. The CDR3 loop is CASSSGGGSYEQYF. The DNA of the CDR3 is TGTGCCAGCAGCTCAGGGGGCGGATCCTACGAGCAGTACTTC.

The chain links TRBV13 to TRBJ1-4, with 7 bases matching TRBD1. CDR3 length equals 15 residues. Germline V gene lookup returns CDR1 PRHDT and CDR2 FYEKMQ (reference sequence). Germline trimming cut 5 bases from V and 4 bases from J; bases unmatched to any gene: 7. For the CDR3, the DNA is TGTGCCAGCAGCGCGCGGGACAGCGTTAATGAAAAACTGTTTTTT. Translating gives CASSARDSVNEKLFF.

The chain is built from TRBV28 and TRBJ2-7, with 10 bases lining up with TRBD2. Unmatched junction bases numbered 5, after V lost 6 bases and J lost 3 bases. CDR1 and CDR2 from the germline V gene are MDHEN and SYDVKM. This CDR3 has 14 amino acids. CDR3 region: CASSAGTSDYEQYF. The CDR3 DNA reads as TGTGCCAGCAGCGCCGGGACTAGCGACTACGAGCAGTACTTC.

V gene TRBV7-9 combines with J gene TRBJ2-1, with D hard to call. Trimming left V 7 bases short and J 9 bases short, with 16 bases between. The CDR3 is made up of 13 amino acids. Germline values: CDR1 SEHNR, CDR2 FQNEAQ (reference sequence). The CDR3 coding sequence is TGTGCCAGCAACACTTATGAATTAACTGAGCAGTTCTTC. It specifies CASNTYELTEQFF. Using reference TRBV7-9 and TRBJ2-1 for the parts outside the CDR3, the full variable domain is DTGVSQNPRHKITKRGQNVTFRCDPISEHNRLYWYRQTLGQGPEFLTYFQNEAQLEKSRLLSDRFSAERPKGSFSTLEIQRTEQGDSAMYLCASNTYELTEQFFGPGTRLTVL.

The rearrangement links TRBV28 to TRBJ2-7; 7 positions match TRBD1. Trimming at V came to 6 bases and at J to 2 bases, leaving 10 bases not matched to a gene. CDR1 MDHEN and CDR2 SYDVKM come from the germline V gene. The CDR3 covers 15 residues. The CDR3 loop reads CASSIFSGQPYEQYF. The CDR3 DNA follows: TGTGCCAGCAGCATTTTTTCGGGACAGCCCTACGAGCAGTACTTC.

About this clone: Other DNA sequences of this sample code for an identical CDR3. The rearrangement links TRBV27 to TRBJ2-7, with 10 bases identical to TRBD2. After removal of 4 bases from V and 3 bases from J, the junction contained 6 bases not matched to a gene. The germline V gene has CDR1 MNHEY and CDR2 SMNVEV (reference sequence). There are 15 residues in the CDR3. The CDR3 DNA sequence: TGTGCCAGCAGTTCCCGACTAGCGGGTGGCTACGAGCAGTACTTC. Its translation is CASSSRLAGGYEQYF.

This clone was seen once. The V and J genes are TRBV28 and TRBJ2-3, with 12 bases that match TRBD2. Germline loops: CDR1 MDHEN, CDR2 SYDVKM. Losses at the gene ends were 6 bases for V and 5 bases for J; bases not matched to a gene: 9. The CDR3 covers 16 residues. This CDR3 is CASRYSSGRVGDTQYF. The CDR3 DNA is TGTGCCAGCAGATATTCTAGCGGGAGGGTAGGAGATACGCAGTATTTT. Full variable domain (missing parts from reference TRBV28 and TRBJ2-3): DVKVTQSSRYLVKRTGEKVFLECVQDMDHENMFWYRQDPGLGLRLIYFSYDVKMKEKGDIPEGYSVSREKKERFSLILESASTNQTSMYLCASRYSSGRVGDTQYFGPGTRLTVL.

CDR3: CASSFCQRMAASTDTQYF. As DNA, the CDR3 is TGTGCCAGCAGCTTTTGTCAGCGAATGGCGGCTAGCACAGATACGCAGTATTTT. The genes are TRBV7-3 and TRBJ2-3; no clear D gene. CDR1 is SGHTA, CDR2 FQGTGA, per germline. Trimming stripped 3 bases from V and 0 bases from J, with 19 bases between. There are 18 residues in the CDR3. Using reference TRBV7-3 and TRBJ2-3 for the parts outside the CDR3, the full variable domain is GAGVSQTPSNKVTEKGKYVELRCDPISGHTALYWYRQSLGQGPEFLIYFQGTGAADDSGLPNDRFFAVRPEGSVSTLKIQRTERGDSAVYLCASSFCQRMAASTDTQYFGPGTRLTVL.

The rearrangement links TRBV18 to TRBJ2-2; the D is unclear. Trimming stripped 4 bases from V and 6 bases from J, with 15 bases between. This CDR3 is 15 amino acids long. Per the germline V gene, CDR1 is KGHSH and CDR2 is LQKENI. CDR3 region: CASSHQAPEAGELFF. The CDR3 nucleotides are TGTGCCAGCTCACACCAAGCTCCCGAAGCCGGGGAGCTGTTTTTT.

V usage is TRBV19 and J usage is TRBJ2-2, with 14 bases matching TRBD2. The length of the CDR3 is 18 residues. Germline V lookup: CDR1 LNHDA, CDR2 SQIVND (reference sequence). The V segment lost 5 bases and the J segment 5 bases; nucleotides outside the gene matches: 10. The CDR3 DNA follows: TGTGCCAGTAGTCCGCGACTAGCGGGAGGGCCTCGGACCGGGGAGCTGTTTTTT. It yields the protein CASSPRLAGGPRTGELFF. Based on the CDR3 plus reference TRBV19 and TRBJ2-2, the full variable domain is DGGITQSPKYLFRKEGQNVTLSCEQNLNHDAMYWYRQDPGQGLRLIYYSQIVNDFQKGDIAEGYSVSREKKESFPLTVTSAQKNPTAFYLCASSPRLAGGPRTGELFFGEGSRLTVL.

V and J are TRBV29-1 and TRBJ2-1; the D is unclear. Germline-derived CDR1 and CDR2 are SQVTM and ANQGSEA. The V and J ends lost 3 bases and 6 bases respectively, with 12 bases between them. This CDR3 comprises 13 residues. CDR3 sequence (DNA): TGCAGCGTTGAGGGTCTGGATGGCAATGAGCAGTTCTTC. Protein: CSVEGLDGNEQFF.

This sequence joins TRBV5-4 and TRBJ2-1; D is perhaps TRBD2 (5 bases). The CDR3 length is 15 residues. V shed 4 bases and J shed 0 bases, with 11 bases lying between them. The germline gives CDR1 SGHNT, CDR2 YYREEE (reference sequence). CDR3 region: CASSGSHASYNEQFF. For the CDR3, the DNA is TGTGCCAGCAGCGGGAGCCATGCCTCCTACAATGAGCAGTTCTTC.

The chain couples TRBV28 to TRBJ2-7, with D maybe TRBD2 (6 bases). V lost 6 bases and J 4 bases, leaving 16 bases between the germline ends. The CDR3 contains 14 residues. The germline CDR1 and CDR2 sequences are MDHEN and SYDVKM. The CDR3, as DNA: TGTGCCAGCAGCCAGGTCGCGGGACTTTACGAGCAGTACTTC. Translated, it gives CASSQVAGLYEQYF.

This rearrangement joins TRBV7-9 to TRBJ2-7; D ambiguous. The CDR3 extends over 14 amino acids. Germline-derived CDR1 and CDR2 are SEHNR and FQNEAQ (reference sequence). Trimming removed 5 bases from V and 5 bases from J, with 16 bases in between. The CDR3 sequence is CASSMAVNHHEQYF. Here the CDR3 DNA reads TGTGCCAGCAGCATGGCGGTAAACCACCACGAGCAGTACTTC.

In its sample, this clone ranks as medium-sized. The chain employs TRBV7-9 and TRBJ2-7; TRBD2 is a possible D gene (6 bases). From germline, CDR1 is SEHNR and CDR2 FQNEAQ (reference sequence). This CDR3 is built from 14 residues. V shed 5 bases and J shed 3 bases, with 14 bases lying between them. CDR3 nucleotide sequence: TGTGCCAGCAGCCCCCCGTCGGGGGACTACGAGCAGTACTTC. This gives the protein CASSPPSGDYEQYF.

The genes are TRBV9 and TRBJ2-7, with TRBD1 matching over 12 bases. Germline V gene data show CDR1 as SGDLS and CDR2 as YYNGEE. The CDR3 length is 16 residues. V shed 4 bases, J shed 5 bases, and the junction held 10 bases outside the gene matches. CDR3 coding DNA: TGTGCCAGCAGCCCGTGGGGACAGGGGGCTTTTAACGAGCAGTACTTC. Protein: CASSPWGQGAFNEQYF.

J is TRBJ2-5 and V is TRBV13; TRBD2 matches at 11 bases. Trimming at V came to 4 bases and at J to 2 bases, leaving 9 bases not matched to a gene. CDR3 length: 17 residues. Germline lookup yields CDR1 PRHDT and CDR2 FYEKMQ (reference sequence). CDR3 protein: CASSSLAGGYHQETQYF. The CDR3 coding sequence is TGTGCCAGCAGCTCCTTAGCGGGAGGGTATCATCAAGAGACCCAGTACTTC.

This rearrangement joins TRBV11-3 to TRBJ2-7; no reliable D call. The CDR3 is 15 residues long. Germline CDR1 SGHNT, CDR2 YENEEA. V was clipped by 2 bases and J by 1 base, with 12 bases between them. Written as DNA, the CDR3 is TGTGCCAGCAGCTTATTAATGGGTTATTCCTACGAGCAGTACTTC. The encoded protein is CASSLLMGYSYEQYF.

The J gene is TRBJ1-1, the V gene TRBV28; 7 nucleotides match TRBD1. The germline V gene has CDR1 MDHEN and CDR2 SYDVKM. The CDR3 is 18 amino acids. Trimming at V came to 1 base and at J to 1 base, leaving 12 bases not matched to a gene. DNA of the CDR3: TGTGCCAGCAGTTTATACCCGCAAGTGGACAGGCCGAACACTGAAGCTTTCTTT. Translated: CASSLYPQVDRPNTEAFF.